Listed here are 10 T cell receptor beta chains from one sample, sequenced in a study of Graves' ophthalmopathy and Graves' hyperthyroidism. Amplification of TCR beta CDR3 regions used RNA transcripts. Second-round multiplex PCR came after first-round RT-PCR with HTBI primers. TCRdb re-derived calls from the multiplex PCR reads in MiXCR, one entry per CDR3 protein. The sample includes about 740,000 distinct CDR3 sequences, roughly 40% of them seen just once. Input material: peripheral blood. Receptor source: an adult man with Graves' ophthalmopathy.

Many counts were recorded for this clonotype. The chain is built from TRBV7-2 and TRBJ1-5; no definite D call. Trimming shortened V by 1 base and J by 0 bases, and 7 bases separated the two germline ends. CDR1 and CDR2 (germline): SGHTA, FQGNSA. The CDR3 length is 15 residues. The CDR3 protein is CASSLVRYSNQPQHF. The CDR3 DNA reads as TGTGCCAGCAGCTTAGTGCGGTATAGCAATCAGCCCCAGCATTTT.

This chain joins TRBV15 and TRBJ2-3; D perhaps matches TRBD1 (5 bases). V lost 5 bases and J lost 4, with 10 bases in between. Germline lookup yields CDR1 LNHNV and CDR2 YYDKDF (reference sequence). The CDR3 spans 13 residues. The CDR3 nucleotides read TGTGCCACCAGCTCCATCAGGGCAGATACGCAGTATTTT. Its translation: CATSSIRADTQYF.

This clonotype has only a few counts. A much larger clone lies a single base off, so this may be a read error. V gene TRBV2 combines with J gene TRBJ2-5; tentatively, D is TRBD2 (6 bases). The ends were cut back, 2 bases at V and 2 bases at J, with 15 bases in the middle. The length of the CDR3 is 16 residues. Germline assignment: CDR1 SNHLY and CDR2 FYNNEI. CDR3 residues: CASSEWAGTDQETQYF. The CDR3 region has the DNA TGTGCCAGCAGTGAATGGGCGGGGACCGATCAAGAGACCCAGTACTTC.

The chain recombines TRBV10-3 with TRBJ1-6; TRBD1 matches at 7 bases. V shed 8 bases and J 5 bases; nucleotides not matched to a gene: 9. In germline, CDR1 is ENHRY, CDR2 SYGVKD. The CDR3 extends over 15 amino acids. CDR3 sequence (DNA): TGTGCCATCGGGGACAGTAGGAATGATAATTCACCCCTCCACTTT. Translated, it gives CAIGDSRNDNSPLHF.

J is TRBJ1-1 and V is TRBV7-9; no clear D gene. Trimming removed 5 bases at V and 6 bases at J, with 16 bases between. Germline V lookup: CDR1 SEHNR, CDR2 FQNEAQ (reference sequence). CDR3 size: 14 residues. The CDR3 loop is CASSLGWGMAEAFF. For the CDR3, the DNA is TGTGCCAGCAGCCTCGGCTGGGGTATGGCTGAAGCTTTCTTT.

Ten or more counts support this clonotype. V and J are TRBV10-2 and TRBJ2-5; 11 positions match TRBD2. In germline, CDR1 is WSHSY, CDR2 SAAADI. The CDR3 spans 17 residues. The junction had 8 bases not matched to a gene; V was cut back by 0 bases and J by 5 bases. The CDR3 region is CASSESASGRPGETQYF. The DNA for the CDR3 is TGCGCCAGCAGTGAGTCTGCTAGCGGGAGGCCAGGCGAGACCCAGTACTTC.

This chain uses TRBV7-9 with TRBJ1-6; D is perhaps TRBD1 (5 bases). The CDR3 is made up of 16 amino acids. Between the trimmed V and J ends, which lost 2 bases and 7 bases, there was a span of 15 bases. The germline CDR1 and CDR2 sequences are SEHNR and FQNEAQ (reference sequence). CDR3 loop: CASSLIAGTSNSPLHF. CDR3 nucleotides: TGTGCCAGCAGCTTAATAGCCGGGACGTCAAATTCACCCCTCCACTTT.

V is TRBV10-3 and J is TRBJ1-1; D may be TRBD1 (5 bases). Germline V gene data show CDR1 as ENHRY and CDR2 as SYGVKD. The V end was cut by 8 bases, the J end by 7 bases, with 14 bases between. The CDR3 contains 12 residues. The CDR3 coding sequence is TGTGCCATCCAGAGAGGGGCGGATGAAGCTTTCTTT. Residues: CAIQRGADEAFF.

The CDR3 DNA is TGCAGTGCTAGAAGGGGGGCGAACACCGGGGAGCTGTTTTTT. Protein: CSARRGANTGELFF. V and J are TRBV20-1 and TRBJ2-2; D possibly uses TRBD1 or TRBD2 (6 bases each). CDR1 and CDR2 (germline): DFQATT, SNEGSKA (reference sequence). Trimming stripped 2 bases from V and 0 bases from J, with 7 bases between. The CDR3 spans 14 residues.

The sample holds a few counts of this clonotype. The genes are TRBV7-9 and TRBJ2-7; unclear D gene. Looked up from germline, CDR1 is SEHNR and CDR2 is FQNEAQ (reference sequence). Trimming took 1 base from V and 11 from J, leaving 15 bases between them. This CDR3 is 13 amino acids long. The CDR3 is CASSLGSPSRKYF. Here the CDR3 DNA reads TGTGCCAGCAGCTTAGGCTCCCCGTCCAGGAAGTACTTC.